Only one count was recorded for the clone carrying this T cell receptor beta chain. Its matching antigen is unknown. The CDR3 has 16 residues. The V gene's germline CDR1 is LGHNA and CDR2 YSLEER. Trimming shortened V by 3 bases and J by 0 bases, and 13 bases separated the two germline ends. The record originates from a study of T cell repertoires in ileal Crohn's disease. Findings of the study overall: High-frequency clones were more common in sorted CD8 than CD4 cells. Endoscopic recurrence occurred in every patient whose clonality exceeded 26.8%.

Approximately 510 nanograms of biopsy DNA per sample underwent TCRB immunosequencing. Libraries were prepared by immunoSEQ multiplex PCR; TCRdb keeps only in-frame clonotypes and omits some of them. The table has about 5,500 clones, 80% seen once; the top ten hold around 26%. The chain uses TRBV4-3 and TRBJ2-3; perhaps TRBD2 as D (6 bases). The sequence came from an adult with Crohn's disease. Sequenced input: ileal tissue. This chain's CDR3 is CASSHGLGGSTDTQYF. In nucleotides, the CDR3 is TGCGCCAGCAGCCACGGGTTGGGGGGTAGCACAGATACGCAGTATTTT.